This TCR beta chain was observed in a study of spatial heterogeneity in lung cancer. As for the study in general: Consistently, beta-chain sequences turned up in larger numbers than alpha-chain sequences did. Study observations and caveats: Relative to follow-up, resection was when ubiquitous expanded tumor TCRs appeared more in blood.

V shed 8 bases and J shed 7 bases, with 15 bases lying between them. CDR1 is MNHNS, CDR2 SASEGT, per germline. The CDR3 is made up of 13 amino acids. TCRdb re-derived calls from the 5' RACE reads in MiXCR, one entry per CDR3 protein. Among more than 45,000 distinct CDR3 sequences listed, about 5.8% were seen once. Time point: sample taken at primary tumor resection. Unsorted whole RNA from tumor, nontumor lung or frozen PBMC underwent sequencing. This clonotype was observed at least ten times. Its antigen is undetermined. The chain combines TRBV6-1 with TRBJ2-1, with a weak D call TRBD2 (6 bases). Sequenced here: PBMCs, sampled at surgery. The TCR comes from a male donor with early-stage non-small cell lung cancer. CDR3 DNA sequence: TGTGCCAGCGGGTTTAGCGCGGGAAATGAGCAGTTCTTC. Protein sequence: CASGFSAGNEQFF.